Shown below are 12 T cell receptor beta chains from a single sample sequenced in a study of regulatory T cells in long-lasting Graves disease. This sample's time point: persistent/refractory GD, antithyroid drugs over 5 years with positive TRAb. PBMC-derived RNA was used for the TCR library. According to the study, TCR beta libraries were built with iRepertoire HTBI primers and CDR3-region Arm-PCR. A single record per CDR3 protein comes from TCRdb applying MiXCR to the multiplex PCR reads. This repertoire shows a few hundred thousand distinct CDR3 sequences, less than 25% found once; its top ten account for about 26%. The specimen comprised peripheral blood mononuclear cells (PBMCs), sampled when the disease was refractory, from a patient treated with antithyroid drugs. All receptors derive from a female donor with Graves disease.

The chain employs TRBV29-1 and TRBJ1-5, with 7 bases identical to TRBD1. Germline V gives CDR1 SQVTM, CDR2 ANQGSEA. CDR3 length: 12 amino acids. V lost 4 bases to trimming and J lost 7 bases; unmatched junction nucleotides: 4. The CDR3 DNA follows: TGCAGCGTTGGCGACAGGGACCAGCCCCAGCATTTT. It encodes CSVGDRDQPQHF.

This clonotype has just a few counts. The chain employs TRBV20-1 and TRBJ2-5; 16 bases agree with TRBD2. Germline CDR1 DFQATT, CDR2 SNEGSKA (reference sequence). The CDR3 sequence is 16 residues long. V lost 5 bases, J lost 6 bases, and 9 bases stayed unmatched. The CDR3 region is CSALGLAGGREKTQYF. The CDR3 bases are TGCAGTGCTTTGGGACTAGCGGGAGGGCGGGAAAAGACCCAGTACTTC.

The chain combines TRBV6-5 with TRBJ2-7; the D gene could be TRBD1 or TRBD2 (6 bases each). V was trimmed by 2 bases and J by 6 bases, leaving 17 bases between them. Germline CDR1 and CDR2: MNHEY and SVGAGI. The CDR3 extends over 15 amino acids. The CDR3 loop reads CASSYGGQGSSEQYF. CDR3 in DNA: TGTGCCAGCAGTTACGGGGGGCAGGGCTCTAGCGAGCAGTACTTC.

This clonotype was detected ten times or more. The chain employs TRBV28 and TRBJ1-2; no clear D. V lost 5 bases and J lost 2, with 21 bases in between. The CDR3 runs to 17 residues. The germline V gene encodes CDR1 MDHEN and CDR2 SYDVKM. In DNA form, the CDR3 reads TGTGCCAGCAGTCAACCCCCTTGGCCCGGGCAGAACTATGGCTACACCTTC. It codes for CASSQPPWPGQNYGYTF.

This clonotype has a handful of counts. The chain couples TRBV6-1 to TRBJ1-5; 7 bases match TRBD1. From germline, CDR1 is MNHNS and CDR2 SASEGT. The CDR3 length is 14 residues. Germline trimming cut 4 bases from V and 6 bases from J; bases unmatched to any gene: 6. Here the CDR3 reads CASSGQGVSQPQHF. In DNA form, the CDR3 reads TGTGCCAGCAGTGGACAGGGAGTAAGTCAGCCCCAGCATTTT.

Ten or more counts support this clonotype. The gene calls are TRBV12-3 or TRBV12-4 and TRBJ2-7, with 9 nucleotides matching TRBD1. Trimming removed 3 bases from V and 6 bases from J; junction bases left unmatched: 12. This CDR3 comprises 16 residues. The CDR3 here is CASSFLSGTGTSEQYF. The CDR3 DNA sequence: TGTGCCAGCAGTTTTCTTAGTGGGACAGGGACCAGCGAGCAGTACTTC.

The chain is built from TRBV5-4 and TRBJ2-5; no definite D call. CDR3 size: 12 residues. Germline V gene lookup returns CDR1 SGHNT and CDR2 YYREEE (reference sequence). The V end lost 0 bases, the J end lost 5 bases, and 5 bases lay between the germline ends. CDR3 protein: CASSLEAETQYF. CDR3 nucleotide sequence: TGTGCCAGCAGCTTGGAGGCTGAGACCCAGTACTTC.

The CDR3 DNA sequence: TGTGCCAGCAGCTCGAGAGGGAACTCTGGGGCCAACGTCCTGACTTTC. Translated: CASSSRGNSGANVLTF. V and J are TRBV7-2 and TRBJ2-6; weak D call: TRBD2 (5 bases). V lost 4 bases, J lost 0 bases, and 10 bases lay in between. Germline V gene sequence: CDR1 SGHTA, CDR2 FQGNSA. CDR3 length: 16 amino acids.

This clonotype was counted many times. The rearrangement joins TRBV12-3 or TRBV12-4 to TRBJ1-2, with a weak D call TRBD1 (6 bases). The CDR3 length is 15 residues. With 6 bases removed from V and 0 bases from J, the gap between germline ends came to 14 bases. As DNA, the CDR3 is TGTGCCAGCAGCCGCTGGGACACTTCTAACTATGGCTACACCTTC. Translation: CASSRWDTSNYGYTF.

This chain joins TRBV29-1 and TRBJ1-2, with 9 bases fitting TRBD1. Germline values: CDR1 SQVTM, CDR2 ANQGSEA. The ends lost 4 bases at V and 6 bases at J; junction bases unmatched: 3. The CDR3 is made up of 12 amino acids. In DNA, the CDR3 is TGCAGCGTTGGGACAGGGGCGGATGGCTACACCTTC. It codes for CSVGTGADGYTF.

J is TRBJ2-2 and V is TRBV9, with D uncertain. The ends were cut back, 0 bases at V and 3 bases at J, with 9 bases in the middle. The CDR3 consists of 15 residues. Per the germline V gene, CDR1 is SGDLS and CDR2 is YYNGEE. The CDR3 sequence: CASSVDGEDTGELFF. CDR3 sequence (DNA): TGTGCCAGCAGCGTAGATGGGGAAGACACCGGGGAGCTGTTTTTT.

The chain carries TRBV5-4 and TRBJ2-2; 7 bases agree with TRBD1. J lost 4 bases, V lost 4 bases, and 16 bases had no gene match. Germline values: CDR1 SGHNT, CDR2 YYREEE (reference sequence). The length of the CDR3 is 18 residues. DNA of the CDR3: TGTGCCAGCAGCCATGGGATACAGGGGATGGGTGGCACCGGGGAGCTGTTTTTT. Translation gives CASSHGIQGMGGTGELFF.